The 26 T cell receptor beta chains below all came from one sample that was sequenced in a study of shared T cell receptors in the human thymus. Libraries were prepared by immunoSEQ multiplex PCR; TCRdb keeps only in-frame clonotypes and omits some of them. Of hundreds of thousands of clones detected, about 90% appear once; the ten largest clones hold 0.0094%. The sample also formed part of further work on human thymus T cells.

Sequencing used thymocytes. The receptors come from a boy younger than two with a congenital heart defect.

V gene TRBV19 combines with J gene TRBJ2-7, with 7 positions matching TRBD1. Germline V gene lookup returns CDR1 LNHDA and CDR2 SQIVND (reference sequence). This CDR3 contains 21 residues. With 3 bases clipped from V and 0 bases from J, the junction kept 23 bases outside the gene matches. The CDR3: CASSIQMTGQESRKSSYEQYF. The CDR3 nucleotides read TGTGCCAGTAGTATCCAAATGACTGGACAGGAAAGTAGAAAAAGCTCCTACGAGCAGTACTTC.

The J gene is TRBJ1-2, the V gene TRBV28; 10 nucleotides line up with TRBD1. From germline, CDR1 is MDHEN and CDR2 SYDVKM. Trimming removed 6 bases from V and 6 bases from J; junction bases left unmatched: 13. The CDR3 is 16 residues long. The CDR3 region has the DNA TGTGCCAGCAGCCCCCTCCTGGGACAGGGGTCGGATGGCTACACCTTC. It encodes CASSPLLGQGSDGYTF.

The gene calls are TRBV2 and TRBJ2-6; 9 positions match TRBD1. Germline CDR1 reads SNHLY; CDR2 reads FYNNEI. The CDR3 spans 17 residues. Losses at the gene ends were 5 bases for V and 4 bases for J; bases not matched to a gene: 9. The CDR3 protein is CASSYRDRVLGANVLTF. The CDR3 nucleotides are TGTGCCAGCAGTTACCGGGACAGGGTACTAGGGGCCAACGTCCTGACTTTC.

The rearrangement joins TRBV5-1 to TRBJ2-4; 7 nucleotides line up with TRBD1. Germline V gene lookup returns CDR1 SGHRS and CDR2 YFSETQ. J was trimmed by 1 base and V by 4 bases; bases with no gene match: 11. The length of the CDR3 is 17 residues. CDR3 in DNA: TGCGCCAGCAGCGGACCGGGACAGTTCACGGCCAAAAACATTCAGTACTTC. Amino acid sequence: CASSGPGQFTAKNIQYF. Full variable domain (missing parts from reference TRBV5-1 and TRBJ2-4): KAGVTQTPRYLIKTRGQQVTLSCSPISGHRSVSWYQQTPGQGLQFLFEYFSETQRNKGNFPGRFSGRQFSNSRSEMNVSTLELGDSALYLCASSGPGQFTAKNIQYFGAGTRLSVL.

The V call is TRBV5-1, the J call TRBJ2-1, with D possibly matching TRBD1 (6 bases). V lost 3 bases and J lost 9, with 16 bases in between. CDR3 size: 14 residues. Per germline, CDR1 SGHRS and CDR2 YFSETQ. Written as DNA, the CDR3 is TGCGCCAGCAGCTCCGCTACAGGGTCGGGTGAGCAGTTCTTC. Protein sequence: CASSSATGSGEQFF.

The V gene is TRBV7-9, the J gene TRBJ1-4; 10 bases are shared with TRBD1. This CDR3 has 18 residues. The germline gives CDR1 SEHNR, CDR2 FQNEAQ (reference sequence). Trimming at V came to 1 base and at J to 2 bases, leaving 7 bases not matched to a gene. The CDR3 DNA reads as TGTGCCAGCAGCTTAGGCGACAGGGGGCGTAGGACTAATGAAAAACTGTTTTTT. Amino acids: CASSLGDRGRRTNEKLFF.

The chain recombines TRBV15 with TRBJ1-1; no definite D call. Germline CDR1 is LNHNV and CDR2 is YYDKDF (reference sequence). Between the trimmed V and J ends, which lost 4 bases and 0 bases, there was a span of 12 bases. The CDR3 runs 15 residues. CDR3 residues: CATSIPKSMNTEAFF. The CDR3 DNA reads as TGTGCCACCAGCATACCAAAGTCTATGAACACTGAAGCTTTCTTT.

The chain combines TRBV18 with TRBJ2-4; a weak D match, TRBD1 (6 bases). Trimming removed 4 bases from V and 4 bases from J, with 11 bases in between. Per the germline V gene, CDR1 is KGHSH and CDR2 is LQKENI. The CDR3 spans 14 residues. The CDR3 here is CASSLDRTKNIQYF. The CDR3 DNA reads TGTGCCAGCTCACTCGACAGGACTAAAAACATTCAGTACTTC.

The chain joins TRBV29-1 to TRBJ1-3; D is perhaps TRBD1 (5 bases). Trimming pared 2 bases from V and 3 bases from J, leaving 20 bases between. Germline CDR1 and CDR2: SQVTM and ANQGSEA. The CDR3 sequence is 17 residues long. CDR3 loop: CSVESKAGRTDGNTIYF. CDR3 sequence (DNA): TGCAGCGTTGAAAGTAAGGCAGGGAGGACGGATGGAAACACCATATATTTT.

The J gene is TRBJ2-7, the V gene TRBV19, with D tentatively TRBD1 (6 bases). From germline, CDR1 is LNHDA and CDR2 SQIVND (reference sequence). The V and J ends lost 2 bases and 7 bases respectively, with 18 bases between them. The CDR3 runs 15 residues. CDR3 amino acids: CASSIRNREKGEQYF. DNA for the CDR3: TGTGCCAGTAGTATACGGAACAGGGAGAAAGGGGAGCAGTACTTC.

V is TRBV6-5 and J is TRBJ2-3; tentative D call: TRBD1 (6 bases). Germline CDR1 and CDR2: MNHEY and SVGAGI. The length of the CDR3 is 12 residues. Trimming took 6 bases from V and 7 from J, leaving 11 bases between them. The CDR3 sequence: CASSQGGNTQYF. The CDR3 DNA reads TGTGCCAGCAGCCAAGGGGGAAATACGCAGTATTTT.

The rearrangement joins TRBV28 to TRBJ2-5; 10 bases line up with TRBD1. J gave up 4 bases and V 3 bases, and 8 bases lay outside the gene matches. The CDR3 extends over 16 amino acids. Germline V gene lookup returns CDR1 MDHEN and CDR2 SYDVKM. In DNA form, the CDR3 reads TGTGCCAGCAGTTTTGGCGAGCGGGACAGGGGAGAGACCCAGTACTTC. As protein: CASSFGERDRGETQYF.

This rearrangement joins TRBV2 to TRBJ2-3; 7 bases are shared with TRBD2. With V trimmed by 2 bases and J by 0 bases, 11 bases remained unmatched. The V gene's germline CDR1 is SNHLY and CDR2 FYNNEI. The CDR3 extends over 18 amino acids. CDR3 protein: CASSELAGETPSTDTQYF. The CDR3 region has the DNA TGTGCCAGCAGTGAATTGGCGGGAGAAACGCCTAGCACAGATACGCAGTATTTT.

A few counts support this clone. The rearrangement joins TRBV14 to TRBJ2-6; maybe TRBD1 (5 bases). The CDR3 is made up of 16 amino acids. Germline V gene sequence: CDR1 SGHDN, CDR2 FVKESK. V lost 2 bases to trimming and J lost 4 bases, with 12 bases between them. The CDR3 coding sequence is TGTGCCAGCAGCCAATATTACAGGTCCGGGGCCAACGTCCTGACTTTC. Translating it yields CASSQYYRSGANVLTF.

The genes are TRBV19 and TRBJ2-4, with 7 nucleotides matching TRBD1. The V and J ends lost 0 bases and 5 bases, in that order; junction bases with no gene match: 4. The CDR3 is 15 amino acids. In germline, CDR1 is LNHDA, CDR2 SQIVND (reference sequence). CDR3 in amino acids: CASSIDDRVQNIQYF. The CDR3 DNA reads TGTGCCAGTAGTATAGATGACAGGGTCCAAAACATTCAGTACTTC. Together with reference TRBV19 and TRBJ2-4, the CDR3 gives the full variable domain: DGGITQSPKYLFRKEGQNVTLSCEQNLNHDAMYWYRQDPGQGLRLIYYSQIVNDFQKGDIAEGYSVSREKKESFPLTVTSAQKNPTAFYLCASSIDDRVQNIQYFGAGTRLSVL.

The rearrangement links TRBV30 to TRBJ1-2; D ambiguous. Germline V CDR1 and CDR2: GTSNPN, SVGIG (reference sequence). V was clipped by 0 bases and J by 4 bases, with 15 bases between them. The CDR3 is 15 residues long. DNA for the CDR3: TGTGCCTGGAGTGTACTCCGCGTTATACGCTATGGCTACACCTTC. It yields the protein CAWSVLRVIRYGYTF.

The genes are TRBV5-6 and TRBJ1-2; 7 bases agree with TRBD1. Germline CDR1 reads SGHDT; CDR2 reads YYEEEE. There are 15 residues in the CDR3. V shed 1 base and J 6 bases; nucleotides not matched to a gene: 9. Here the CDR3 reads CASSLRGRNLNGYTF. In DNA, the CDR3 is TGTGCCAGCAGCTTGAGGGGGCGCAATCTCAATGGCTACACCTTC.

This clone was counted only a few times. The chain is built from TRBV7-9 and TRBJ2-5, with a weak D call TRBD2 (6 bases). Germline lookup yields CDR1 SEHNR and CDR2 FQNEAQ (reference sequence). CDR3 length: 14 amino acids. Trimming removed 7 bases from V and 4 bases from J, with 16 bases in between. Here the CDR3 DNA reads TGTGCCAGCAACCAAGGGGAGGTTTTAGAGACCCAGTACTTC. Translating it yields CASNQGEVLETQYF.

The chain uses TRBV6-5 and TRBJ1-2; D may be TRBD1 (5 bases). The CDR3 covers 14 residues. Germline CDR1 is MNHEY and CDR2 is SVGAGI. V gave up 5 bases and J gave up 8 bases, with 18 bases separating them. CDR3 coding DNA: TGTGCCAGCAGTCACGCCCTAGGGAAGGGGGGCTACACCTTC. Protein product: CASSHALGKGGYTF.

The V gene is TRBV4-3, the J gene TRBJ2-1; TRBD2 agrees at 13 bases. V was clipped by 4 bases and J by 4 bases; unmatched bases: 1. This CDR3 is built from 15 residues. CDR1 is LGHNA and CDR2 is YSLEER in the germline V gene. The CDR3 reads CASSRTSGGYNEQFF. The CDR3 coding sequence is TGCGCCAGCAGCCGGACTAGCGGGGGATACAATGAGCAGTTCTTC.

This rearrangement joins TRBV6-5 to TRBJ1-1, with TRBD1 identical over 8 bases. V lost 6 bases and J lost 4; bases outside the gene matches: 7. The CDR3 extends over 14 amino acids. Germline V gene sequence: CDR1 MNHEY, CDR2 SVGAGI. This chain's CDR3 is CASSPAGGFTEAFF. DNA of the CDR3: TGTGCCAGCAGCCCCGCAGGGGGCTTCACTGAAGCTTTCTTT.

This clone was recorded a few times. The genes are TRBV6-5 and TRBJ1-2, with TRBD1 as a possible D gene (6 bases). Germline V gives CDR1 MNHEY, CDR2 SVGAGI. Trimming cost V 4 bases and J 4 bases, with 10 bases left between them. The CDR3 extends over 13 amino acids. CDR3 DNA: TGTGCCAGCAGTTCCACAGGGCCCTATGGCTACACCTTC. Translating it yields CASSSTGPYGYTF.

This clone was observed a handful of times. The chain recombines TRBV7-6 with TRBJ2-1; tentatively, D is TRBD2 (6 bases). V lost 5 bases and J 4 bases, leaving 24 bases between the germline ends. The CDR3 runs 18 residues. Germline loops: CDR1 SGHVS, CDR2 FNYEAQ. The CDR3 region is CASSPGGGTKGKYNEQFF. CDR3 sequence (DNA): TGTGCCAGCAGCCCAGGCGGCGGGACCAAGGGGAAATACAATGAGCAGTTCTTC.

V gene TRBV5-6 combines with J gene TRBJ2-7, with a weak D call TRBD1 (6 bases). The CDR3 is made up of 14 amino acids. Germline V CDR1 and CDR2: SGHDT, YYEEEE. Trimming took off 2 bases at V and 5 bases at J, with 14 bases between the two ends. The chain's CDR3 is CASSFSGAGHEQYF. CDR3 coding DNA: TGTGCCAGCAGCTTCTCAGGGGCGGGCCACGAGCAGTACTTC.

This chain uses TRBV11-2 with TRBJ2-5, with TRBD1 as a possible D gene (6 bases). The CDR3 covers 15 residues. Trimming took off 3 bases at V and 5 bases at J, with 16 bases between the two ends. CDR1 SGHAT and CDR2 FQNNGV come from the germline V gene. CDR3 nucleotide sequence: TGTGCCAGCAGCTTGTCAGGGGTTCATGGCGAGACCCAGTACTTC. Translation: CASSLSGVHGETQYF.

The rearrangement uses TRBV9 and TRBJ2-1; 9 bases fit TRBD1. V lost 3 bases, J lost 5 bases, and 12 bases stayed unmatched. Germline CDR1 SGDLS, CDR2 YYNGEE. The length of the CDR3 is 17 residues. The CDR3 nucleotides read TGTGCCAGCAGCGCCTTCAACAGGGGGCGCGTACACAATGAGCAGTTCTTC. It translates to CASSAFNRGRVHNEQFF.